This TCR beta chain was recorded in a study of T-cell reconstitution after alpha-beta-depleted transplantation in children. CDR1 and CDR2 (germline): SGHAT, FQNNGV. This CDR3 is built from 18 residues. Trimming cost V 2 bases and J 1 base, with 20 bases left between them. TCRbeta library preparation incorporated unique molecular identifiers. In TCRdb, the PCR reads were re-called with MiXCR into one record per CDR3 protein. The sample shows approximately 340,000 distinct CDR3 sequences, about 9.3% of them seen only once. The material sequenced was PBMCs from the stem cell graft donor, taken from the stem cell graft. The receptor comes from a human donor who donated a stem cell graft to a child with acute lymphoblastic leukemia. J is TRBJ1-1 and V is TRBV11-2; D is possibly TRBD1 (6 bases). This CDR3 reads CASSLHQTRTGQNTEAFF. Written as DNA, the CDR3 is TGTGCCAGCAGCTTACACCAGACGCGGACGGGACAGAACACTGAAGCTTTCTTT.